This TCR beta chain emerged from a study of shared clonotypes between healthy human individuals. The V and J ends lost 1 base and 8 bases respectively, with 11 bases between them. The length of the CDR3 is 13 residues. Germline V gene sequence: CDR1 KGHSH, CDR2 LQKENI. This clone was detected a few times. What it binds is not known. Points from the study as a whole: Researchers sampled blood only, noting tissue repertoires likely differ.

Sequencing was performed with immunoSEQ multiplex PCR; in TCRdb, only in-frame clones are kept and a portion is missing. The table has approximately 500,000 clones, approximately 78% seen once. The V and J genes are TRBV18 and TRBJ1-2; a weak D match, TRBD1 (5 bases). The sample consisted of PBMCs. This clonotype was obtained from a woman between 40 and 55 years old in good health. Some clones in this sample may be carry-over from other donors' samples. CDR3 nucleotides: TGTGCCAGCTCACCACGCCCTGGGGACGGCTACACCTTC. Protein: CASSPRPGDGYTF.